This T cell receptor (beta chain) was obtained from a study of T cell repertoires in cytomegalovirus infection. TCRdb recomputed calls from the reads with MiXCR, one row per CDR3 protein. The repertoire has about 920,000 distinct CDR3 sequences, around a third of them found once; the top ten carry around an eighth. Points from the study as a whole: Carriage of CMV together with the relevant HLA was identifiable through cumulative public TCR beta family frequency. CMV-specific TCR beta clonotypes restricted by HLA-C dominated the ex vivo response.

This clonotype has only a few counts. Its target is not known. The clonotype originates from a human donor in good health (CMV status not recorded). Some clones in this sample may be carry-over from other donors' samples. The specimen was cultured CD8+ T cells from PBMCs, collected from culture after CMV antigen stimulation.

The CDR3 DNA sequence: TGTGCCAGCAGCCAAGGACAGGGAGGGGGGACTGAAGCTTTCTTT. This codes for CASSQGQGGGTEAFF. The chain carries TRBV7-6 and TRBJ1-1; the match to TRBD1 covers 8 bases. Germline V gene data show CDR1 as SGHVS and CDR2 as FNYEAQ. V was clipped by 5 bases and J by 5 bases; unmatched bases: 10. CDR3 length: 15 amino acids.